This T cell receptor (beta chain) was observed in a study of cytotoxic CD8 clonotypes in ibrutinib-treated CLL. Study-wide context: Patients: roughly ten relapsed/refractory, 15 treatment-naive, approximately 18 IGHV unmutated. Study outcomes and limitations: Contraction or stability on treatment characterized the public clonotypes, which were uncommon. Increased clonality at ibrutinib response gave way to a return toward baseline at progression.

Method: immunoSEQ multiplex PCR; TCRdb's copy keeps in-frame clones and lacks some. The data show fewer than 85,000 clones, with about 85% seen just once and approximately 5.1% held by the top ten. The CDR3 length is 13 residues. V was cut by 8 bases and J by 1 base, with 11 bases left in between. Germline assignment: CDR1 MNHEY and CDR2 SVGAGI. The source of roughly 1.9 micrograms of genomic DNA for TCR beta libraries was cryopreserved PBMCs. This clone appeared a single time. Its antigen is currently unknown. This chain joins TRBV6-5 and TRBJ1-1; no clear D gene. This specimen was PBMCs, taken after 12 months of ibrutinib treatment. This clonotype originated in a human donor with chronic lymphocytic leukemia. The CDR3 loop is CASGRAPNTEAFF. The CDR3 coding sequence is TGTGCCAGCGGCCGGGCCCCGAACACTGAAGCTTTCTTT.